The following is a T cell receptor (beta chain) sequence with its context. Antigen: not known. These data come from a study of early T cells in non-severe SARS-CoV-2 infection. For the study at large: Bulk RNA from unsorted whole blood was sequenced; chains were unpaired. Study conclusions and caveats: Anti-spike CD8 responses were favored in VDJdb matching, and private and CD4 specificities were missed.

The CDR3 is made up of 17 amino acids. Germline V gene sequence: CDR1 LNHDA, CDR2 SQIVND (reference sequence). Trimming removed 3 bases from V and 0 bases from J, with 12 bases in between. Unique molecular identifiers were attached to individual cDNA molecules. TCRdb re-called the 5' RACE reads with MiXCR, one entry per CDR3 protein. The sample includes around 44,000 distinct CDR3 sequences, about 5.7% of them seen just once. This rearrangement joins TRBV19 to TRBJ1-6, with D unresolved. The source material was whole blood, sampled at baseline. This receptor was obtained from an adult who was a healthcare worker with PCR-confirmed SARS-CoV-2 infection or an uninfected control (not recorded which). Written as DNA, the CDR3 is TGTGCCAGTAGTATGGGCAGCCATAGCTCCTATAATTCACCCCTCCACTTT. The encoded protein is CASSMGSHSSYNSPLHF.